This TCR beta chain was obtained from a study of cytomegalovirus exposure and HLA in healthy donors. Trimming cost V 2 bases and J 3 bases, with 8 bases left between them. CDR3 length equals 13 residues. The germline gives CDR1 SNHLY, CDR2 FYNNEI. Primers: 60 Vbeta forward and 13 Jbeta reverse. Sequencing used immunoSEQ multiplex PCR; TCRdb keeps in-frame clones, though not all of them. The sample lists 90,000 to 100,000 clones; over 65% were seen once. The receptor was derived from a man in his sixties in good health and CMV-seropositive. The chain employs TRBV2 and TRBJ2-7; D gene ambiguous. Sequencing used PBMCs. The CDR3 region has the DNA TGTGCCAGCAGTGAATTCCTCGGCTACGAGCAGTACTTC. Amino acids: CASSEFLGYEQYF.